This T cell receptor beta chain stems from a study of blood T cell repertoires in COVID-19. Across the whole study: COVID-19 samples, acute and convalescent, were from the United States, Italy and Spain. Sources were T cells, B-cell-depleted T cells, or PBMCs; the material itself was cDNA or gDNA.

The CDR3 has 16 amino acids. Trimming stripped 0 bases from V and 8 bases from J, with 17 bases between. The germline gives CDR1 SGDLS, CDR2 YYNGEE. Authors' analysis steps: Counts of nucleated cells, estimated from reference gene primer amplification, were obtained. TCRdb's table, derived via immunoSEQ multiplex PCR, lists solely in-frame clones and lacks some. V and J calls and clone size are those listed in that table; D and trimming were worked out from the DNA. The data hold 55,000 to 80,000 clones, with more than 80% observed a single time. This clone was detected a few times. The source material was peripheral blood. The chain couples TRBV9 to TRBJ1-4, with D hard to call. This TCR was recovered from a man in his fifties with acute or convalescent COVID-19. Written as DNA, the CDR3 is TGTGCCAGCAGCGTAGCCCCACAACCCGAGCGGGAAAAACTGTTTTTT. This translates into CASSVAPQPEREKLFF.